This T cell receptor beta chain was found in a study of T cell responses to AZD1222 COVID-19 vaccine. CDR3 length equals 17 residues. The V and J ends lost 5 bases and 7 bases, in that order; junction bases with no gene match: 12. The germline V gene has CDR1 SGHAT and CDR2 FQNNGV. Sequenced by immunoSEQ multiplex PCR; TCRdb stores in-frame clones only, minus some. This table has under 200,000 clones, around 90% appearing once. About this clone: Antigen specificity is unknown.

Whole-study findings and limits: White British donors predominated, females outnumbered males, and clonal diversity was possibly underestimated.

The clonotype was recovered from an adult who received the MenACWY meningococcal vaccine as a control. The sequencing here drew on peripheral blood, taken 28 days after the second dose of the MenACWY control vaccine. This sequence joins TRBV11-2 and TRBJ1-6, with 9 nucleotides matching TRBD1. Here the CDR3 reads CASSRFIQQGANSPLHF. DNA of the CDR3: TGTGCCAGCAGCCGATTTATACAACAGGGGGCGAATTCACCCCTCCACTTT.